This TCR beta chain was profiled in a study of T cell responses to AZD1222 COVID-19 vaccine. Study overall: Some second doses came at about 4 weeks and others at about 12 weeks; these were pooled.

TCRdb keeps only in-frame clones here, not all; method: immunoSEQ multiplex PCR. The sample holds about 110,000 clones, 88% seen once. The study's findings and limits: Vaccine-associated CD4 TCRs ranged over spike, dominating at 160-218 and 743-854.

This CDR3 comprises 14 residues. V gave up 0 bases and J gave up 2 bases, with 8 bases separating them. Germline V gene lookup returns CDR1 SGHAT and CDR2 FQNNGV. About this clone itself: Its antigen is not known.

The V and J genes are TRBV11-2 and TRBJ2-7; D assignment may be TRBD1 or TRBD2 (5 bases each). This receptor was identified in an adult in good health. The sample here was peripheral blood, taken on day 0 of AZD1222 vaccination. The CDR3 loop reads CASSLEGETYEQYF. As DNA, the CDR3 is TGTGCCAGCAGCTTAGAAGGGGAGACCTACGAGCAGTACTTC.